The present T cell receptor (beta chain) was sequenced within a study of T cells in localized non-small cell lung cancer. Study-wide points: Adjacent lung exhibited a median of about 57 among the 100 most abundant tumor clones.

This CDR3 has 15 residues. V trimming: 5 bases; J trimming: 0 bases; junction bases outside the gene matches: 4. The germline CDR1 and CDR2 sequences are LNHDA and SQIVND (reference sequence). With respect to this clone: Its antigen is currently unknown.

Produced via immunoSEQ multiplex PCR; TCRdb's table is partial and in-frame only. Among around 19,000 clones, around 87% were seen once, and the ten largest hold roughly an eighth. The chain recombines TRBV19 with TRBJ2-3; 8 positions agree with TRBD1. The receptor comes from a man between 35 and 75 years old with stage II squamous cell lung carcinoma. The sequences come from PBMCs, collected before any cancer treatment. CDR3 loop: CASSSQGVSTDTQYF. In DNA, the CDR3 is TGTGCCAGTAGTTCACAGGGGGTAAGCACAGATACGCAGTATTTT.